The sample holds many counts of the clone carrying this T cell receptor beta chain. As yet, its antigen is unknown. Time point denoted: pre-sensitization, week 0. Stated treatment: therapeutic diphenylcyclopropenone sensitization with weekly scalp DPC. Blood sampling occurred before each patch-test application. The data belong to a study of human T cells and chemical hapten exposure. Study summary: Investigators sensitized roughly 2 cm by roughly 2 cm of upper inner arm skin with 2% DPC. Study-wide findings and caveats: Compared with pre-sensitization or healthy control sets, expanded TCRs clustered more.

This CDR3 comprises 15 residues. From germline, CDR1 is MNHEY and CDR2 SMNVEV (reference sequence). V lost 8 bases and J lost 0, with 15 bases in between. Under the authors' procedure: Samples contained a median of roughly 96,000 TCRs, with a range of roughly 23,224 to 700,000. TCRdb processed the RACE reads anew with MiXCR; each CDR3 protein has one entry. What appears here as the V and J calls and clone size reflects TCRdb's work, not the paper's. The sample has tens of thousands of distinct CDR3 sequences, around 11% seen once; the top ten hold around 3.9%. The source was whole blood, collected in connection with sensitization to the hapten diphenylcyclopropenone (DPC). V and J are TRBV27 and TRBJ2-3; no definite D call. The TCR comes from a woman in her 40s with alopecia areata. Some clones in this sample may be carry-over from other donors' samples. Here the CDR3 reads CASHKGRFSTDTQYF. Here the CDR3 DNA reads TGTGCCAGCCATAAAGGCAGGTTTAGCACAGATACGCAGTATTTT.